This T cell receptor beta chain was identified in a study of T cell responses to AZD1222 COVID-19 vaccine. Study-wide results and caveats: After two AZD1222 doses, spike-specific TCR breadth and depth rose versus day 0. After the peak T cell response, and only then, were repertoires sampled. Donors, mostly white British, included more females; clonal diversity was possibly underestimated. Vaccine-associated CD4 TCRs ranged over spike, dominating at 160-218 and 743-854.

This CDR3 is built from 15 residues. Trimming took 0 bases from V and 7 from J, leaving 16 bases between them. Germline CDR1 LGHNA, CDR2 YSLEER. Repertoires were generated with immunoSEQ multiplex PCR, while TCRdb's copy carries only in-frame clones and drops some. This repertoire shows 65,000 to 95,000 clones, about 90% found once; its top ten account for under 7.5%. This clone counts as medium-sized. Its antigen is undetermined. The specimen was peripheral blood, collected on day 0 of MenACWY control vaccination. V and J are TRBV4-3 and TRBJ2-7; perhaps TRBD1 as D (5 bases). This receptor was taken from an adult in good health. The CDR3 sequence: CASSQDLSDTLEQYF. The DNA of the CDR3 is TGCGCCAGCAGCCAAGATCTCTCGGACACATTAGAGCAGTACTTC.